This T cell receptor beta chain was identified during a study of response to subunit inactivated influenza vaccine. Overall study findings and caveats: The authors suggested that every seasonal influenza vaccination recruits few new T cells.

TCRdb analysed the RT-PCR reads with MiXCR anew, one entry per CDR3 protein. The sample lists 150,000 to 200,000 distinct CDR3 sequences; approximately 10% were seen once. After removal of 8 bases from V and 5 bases from J, the junction contained 7 bases not matched to a gene. The CDR3 loop spans 14 amino acids. This clonotype was counted ten times or more. Its cognate antigen is unknown. The sample was non-naive T cells sorted from PBMCs, taken 40 to 50 days after vaccination. This TCR came from a man between 45 and 60 years old who received an inactivated influenza vaccine. V is TRBV12-3 or TRBV12-4 and J is TRBJ2-3, with TRBD1 matching 10 bases. In DNA, the CDR3 is TGTGCCAGCGTTGACAGGGGGCTAGTAGATACGCAGTATTTT. It encodes CASVDRGLVDTQYF.